This record looks at one T cell receptor beta chain sequence and its context. Its antigen is as yet unknown. Patients were ineligible given autoimmune disease history or systemic immunosuppression. TCRdb keeps only in-frame clones here, not all; method: immunoSEQ multiplex PCR. The sample records fewer than 85,000 clones, 70% to 90% being singletons. The sample comes from a study of OX40 agonist ivuxolimab in advanced cancers. Study information: Recorded diagnoses for dose-escalation patients were hepatocellular carcinoma, melanoma, renal cell or head and neck cancer. Study-wide results and caveats: Relative to CD4+ cells, CD8+ T cells on average had more expanded clones. Also present in some nonresponders was a low level of normalized T-cell clonal expansion.

The sequence was collected from an adult with an advanced solid tumor such as melanoma, head and neck, liver or kidney cancer. The sample was CD4+ or CD8+ T cells sorted from blood, taken in a trial of the OX40 agonist ivuxolimab.

The DNA of the CDR3 is TGCGCCAGCAGTCAGGAGGGGGCAGGGTATGGTGATACGCAGTATTTT. Translation gives CASSQEGAGYGDTQYF. V is TRBV4-3 and J is TRBJ2-3, with D possibly TRBD1 on 7 matching bases. The V end was cut by 6 bases, the J end by 6 bases, with 22 bases between. The germline V gene has CDR1 LGHNA and CDR2 YSLEER. The CDR3 is 16 amino acids.